The 9 T cell receptor beta chains below come from one sample, sequenced in a study of CD8+ T cells in alopecia areata. Extraction and reverse transcription of RNA yielded cDNA as the sequencing template. Measured with immunoSEQ multiplex PCR; TCRdb has only the in-frame clones, and not every one. The table has about 70,000 clones, approximately 46% seen once. The source material was CD8+ T cells sorted from blood, sampled at week 0. The receptors were gathered from a human donor with alopecia areata.

A few counts support this clone. The rearrangement links TRBV4-1 to TRBJ2-3; D unresolved. The CDR3 covers 13 residues. Trimming stripped 4 bases from V and 6 bases from J, with 11 bases between. CDR1 is MGHRA and CDR2 is YSYEKL in the germline V gene. The CDR3, as DNA: TGCGCCAGCAGCCCGACCCACGGTGATACGCAGTATTTT. This encodes CASSPTHGDTQYF.

To note about this clone: Other DNA sequences in the sample encode the same CDR3. V usage is TRBV29-1 and J usage is TRBJ2-7; TRBD2 agrees at 9 bases. Germline trimming cut 3 bases from V and 3 bases from J; bases unmatched to any gene: 6. Per germline, CDR1 SQVTM and CDR2 ANQGSEA. The CDR3 has 14 amino acids. CDR3 sequence reads: CSVEVAGEGYEQYF. The CDR3 DNA is TGCAGCGTTGAGGTAGCGGGAGAGGGCTACGAGCAGTACTTC.

The genes are TRBV25-1 and TRBJ2-7; TRBD1 agrees at 8 bases. CDR1 is MGHDK and CDR2 is SYGVNS in the germline V gene. V was pared by 9 bases and J by 2 bases, with 3 bases of the junction left unmatched. This CDR3 is 12 amino acids long. The CDR3 nucleotides are TGTGCCAGTGGACAGGGTCCCTACGAGCAGTACTTC. The encoded protein is CASGQGPYEQYF.

V gene TRBV4-1 combines with J gene TRBJ2-7; unclear D gene. Germline CDR1 reads MGHRA; CDR2 reads YSYEKL. This CDR3 contains 15 residues. V was pared by 1 base and J by 4 bases, with 14 bases between. DNA of the CDR3: TGCGCCAGCAGCCAAGTGTGGGGTAAGGGTTACGAGCAGTACTTC. Its protein product is CASSQVWGKGYEQYF.

The V call is TRBV4-1, the J call TRBJ2-5; 12 positions match TRBD2. Trimming at V came to 5 bases and at J to 4 bases, leaving 8 bases not matched to a gene. Germline CDR1 is MGHRA and CDR2 is YSYEKL. The CDR3 is 16 residues long. The CDR3 sequence: CASSSVTSGSRETQYF. The CDR3 DNA reads TGCGCCAGCAGCAGTGTGACTAGCGGGAGTCGAGAGACCCAGTACTTC.

This chain connects TRBV25-1 to TRBJ2-7, with TRBD2 as a possible D gene (6 bases). The CDR3 contains 15 residues. The germline V and J ends were trimmed by 1 base and 0 bases, with 10 bases remaining between them. Germline loops: CDR1 MGHDK, CDR2 SYGVNS. The CDR3 region is CASSEFGGASYEQYF. The CDR3 DNA follows: TGTGCCAGCAGTGAATTTGGAGGGGCCTCCTACGAGCAGTACTTC.

This rearrangement joins TRBV6-5 to TRBJ2-7; 10 nucleotides line up with TRBD1. Germline lookup yields CDR1 MNHEY and CDR2 SVGAGI. The CDR3 loop spans 16 amino acids. J was trimmed by 0 bases and V by 4 bases; bases with no gene match: 6. CDR3 residues: CASSLDRGPLSYEQYF. In nucleotides, the CDR3 is TGTGCCAGCAGTTTAGACAGGGGGCCTCTCTCCTACGAGCAGTACTTC.

This rearrangement joins TRBV30 to TRBJ2-7; 10 bases fit TRBD2. With 3 bases clipped from V and 1 base from J, the junction kept 24 bases outside the gene matches. The CDR3 consists of 21 residues. The germline gives CDR1 GTSNPN, CDR2 SVGIG (reference sequence). The CDR3 nucleotides are TGTGCCTGGAGGGGACAATCTAGTCCGGCTAGCGGGAGAACTTGGTCCTACGAGCAGTACTTC. Translating gives CAWRGQSSPASGRTWSYEQYF.

This chain links TRBV13 with TRBJ2-1; D gene uncertain. The V and J ends lost 5 bases and 5 bases respectively, with 10 bases between them. The CDR3 spans 13 residues. Germline V CDR1 and CDR2: PRHDT, FYEKMQ (reference sequence). CDR3 DNA sequence: TGTGCCAGCAGCCGCCTCGCGAACAATGAGCAGTTCTTC. As protein: CASSRLANNEQFF.